The T cell receptor (beta chain) described here comes from a study of blood T cell repertoires in COVID-19. Using immunoSEQ multiplex PCR, the repertoire was profiled, and TCRdb retains in-frame clones only, with some absent. The table lists 90,000 to 120,000 clones, under 80% of them singletons, with around a fifth in the top ten. This clonotype originated in a man aged 70 or older with active or convalescent COVID-19. Source material: peripheral blood.

CDR3 sequence reads: CASSGGSGMNTEAFF. DNA of the CDR3: TGTGCCAGCAGCGGGGGTTCGGGAATGAACACTGAAGCTTTCTTT. This chain uses TRBV2 with TRBJ1-1; the D gene is possibly TRBD1 (5 bases). CDR1 is SNHLY, CDR2 FYNNEI, per germline. Between the trimmed V and J ends, which lost 6 bases and 0 bases, there was a span of 14 bases. The CDR3 is 15 residues long.